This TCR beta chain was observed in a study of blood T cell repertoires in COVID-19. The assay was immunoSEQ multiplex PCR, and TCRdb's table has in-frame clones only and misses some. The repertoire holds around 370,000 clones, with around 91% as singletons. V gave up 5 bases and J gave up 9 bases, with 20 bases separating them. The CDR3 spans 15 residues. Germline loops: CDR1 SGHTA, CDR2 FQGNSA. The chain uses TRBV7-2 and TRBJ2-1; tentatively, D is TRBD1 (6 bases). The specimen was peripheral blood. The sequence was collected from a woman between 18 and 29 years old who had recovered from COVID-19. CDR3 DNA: TGTGCCAGCAGCCCGGGACAACCCGGATCTAGTGAGCAGTTCTTC. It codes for CASSPGQPGSSEQFF.